Included here is one T cell receptor beta chain sequence, with context. The antigen is undetermined. Per germline, CDR1 DFQATT and CDR2 SNEGSKA (reference sequence). The V and J ends lost 7 bases and 5 bases respectively, with 18 bases between them. CDR3 length equals 15 residues. The sample comes from a study of T cell repertoires in cytomegalovirus infection. At the level of the study: In public TCR beta signatures, there were indications of both CMV infection and matching HLA type. Points from the study as a whole: Predominance within the ex vivo response was attributable to HLA-C-restricted CMV-specific TCR beta clonotypes. There were carriers of CMV plus the relevant HLA, and cumulative public TCR beta family frequency identified them.

TCRdb re-called the reads with MiXCR, one entry per CDR3 protein. This repertoire shows around 170,000 distinct CDR3 sequences, roughly 18% found once; its top ten account for 15% to 20%. The TCR was taken from a human donor in good health (CMV status not recorded). Some clones in this sample may be carry-over from other donors' samples. Sequencing input: CD8+ T cells from PBMCs. V usage is TRBV20-1 and J usage is TRBJ1-6; D perhaps matches TRBD1 (5 bases). In DNA form, the CDR3 reads TGCAGTGGCAAAGAATTTGACAGCGATAATTCACCCCTCCACTTT. It codes for CSGKEFDSDNSPLHF.